This T cell receptor (beta chain) is drawn from a study of monozygotic twins with inflammatory bowel disease. General study points: No detectable difference in repertoire similarity separated concordant from discordant twins, possibly as a result of limited power. Healthy co-twins showed greater TCRbeta diversity (inverse Simpson) than IBD patients.

Every donor provided one blood sample measuring approximately 2.7 ml. Total RNA was isolated from whole blood without T cell sorting. From the 5' RACE reads, TCRdb lists one entry per CDR3 protein and no DNA. The sample includes 350,000 to 400,000 distinct CDR3 sequences. Remarks on this clonotype: Its antigen is unidentified.

CDR1 and CDR2 from the germline V gene are MNHEY and SVGEGT. The CDR3 length is 17 residues. The sequencing sample was made of blood. The V and J genes are TRBV6-2 or TRBV6-3 and TRBJ2-7; TCRdb indicates TRBD1, and absent DNA this call remains unverified. The clonotype comes from a human donor with ulcerative colitis or Crohn's disease, or a healthy co-twin of an affected twin (not recorded which). This CDR3 reads CASRQDRGQELSYEQYF.